Listed below are T cell receptor beta chains from one sample, sequenced in a study of cytomegalovirus exposure and HLA in healthy donors. Data came from immunoSEQ multiplex PCR; TCRdb stores just in-frame clones and leaves some out. The table lists around 150,000 clones, around 77% of them singletons, with 3.7% in the top ten. The source material was PBMCs. These receptors all come from a man aged 25 to 45 in good health and CMV-seropositive. Both conserved end residues are trimmed from each CDR3. Clone size is not always given. Where it is, it says once, few, many or a class for expanded clones.

abundance: .; j_gene: TRBJ2-7; v_gene: TRBV7-2; CDR3aa: ASSLAGTGGVAEQY
abundance: .; j_gene: TRBJ2-7; v_gene: TRBV14; CDR3aa: ASSQDIGGYEQY
abundance: .; j_gene: TRBJ1-1; v_gene: TRBV5-1; CDR3aa: ASSVSGTGGTEAF
abundance: few; j_gene: TRBJ1-2; v_gene: TRBV30; CDR3aa: AWSVTGGDYGYT
abundance: .; j_gene: TRBJ2-3; v_gene: TRBV13; CDR3aa: ASSLNLAGGRADTQY
abundance: .; j_gene: TRBJ2-1; v_gene: TRBV5-6; CDR3aa: ASSLEGAFSYNEQF
abundance: .; j_gene: TRBJ2-2; v_gene: TRBV7-9; CDR3aa: ASSLGQRELF
abundance: .; j_gene: TRBJ2-7; v_gene: TRBV28; CDR3aa: ASSSWLAGGYEQY
abundance: .; j_gene: TRBJ2-7; v_gene: TRBV19; CDR3aa: ASSIWLQGSYEQY
abundance: .; j_gene: TRBJ2-5; v_gene: TRBV5-1; CDR3aa: ASSFQGMRETQY
abundance: .; j_gene: TRBJ1-1; v_gene: TRBV7-2; CDR3aa: ASSSGTGGHTAF
abundance: few; j_gene: TRBJ1-1; v_gene: TRBV5-1; CDR3aa: ASSLAPRGEITEAF
abundance: few; j_gene: TRBJ2-5; v_gene: TRBV7-7; CDR3aa: ASCIGQGSQETQY
abundance: .; j_gene: TRBJ2-7; v_gene: TRBV21-1; CDR3aa: ASSKGLATYEQY
abundance: .; j_gene: TRBJ2-7; v_gene: TRBV11-1; CDR3aa: ASSSRHRDRVYEQY
abundance: .; j_gene: TRBJ2-3; v_gene: TRBV7-9; CDR3aa: ASSKRLAGDPDTQY
abundance: few; j_gene: TRBJ1-3; v_gene: TRBV6-5; CDR3aa: ASSSPLQNTIY
abundance: .; j_gene: TRBJ2-3; v_gene: TRBV7-6; CDR3aa: ASSLGGWGTTDTQY
abundance: .; j_gene: TRBJ2-7; v_gene: TRBV5-1; CDR3aa: ASSLSVGANYEQY
abundance: .; j_gene: .; v_gene: TRBV30; CDR3aa: AWSGQGRVEQY